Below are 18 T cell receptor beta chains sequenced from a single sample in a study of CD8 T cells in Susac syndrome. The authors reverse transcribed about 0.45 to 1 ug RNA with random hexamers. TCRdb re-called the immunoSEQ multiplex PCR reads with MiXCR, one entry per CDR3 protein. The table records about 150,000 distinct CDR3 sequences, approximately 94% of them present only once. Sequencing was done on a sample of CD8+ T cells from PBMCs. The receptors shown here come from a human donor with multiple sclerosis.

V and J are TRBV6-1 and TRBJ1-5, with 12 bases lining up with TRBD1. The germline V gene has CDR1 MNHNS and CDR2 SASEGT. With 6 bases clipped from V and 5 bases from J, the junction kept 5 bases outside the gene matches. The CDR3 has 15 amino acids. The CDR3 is CASRTGTGGHQPQHF. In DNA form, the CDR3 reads TGTGCCAGCAGAACAGGGACAGGGGGCCATCAGCCCCAGCATTTT.

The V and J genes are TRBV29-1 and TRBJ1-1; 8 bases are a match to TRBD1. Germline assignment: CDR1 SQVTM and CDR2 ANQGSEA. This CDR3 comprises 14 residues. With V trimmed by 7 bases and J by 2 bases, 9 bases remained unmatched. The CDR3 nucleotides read TGCAGCGCCAGACACGGGACAGGAAACACTGAAGCTTTCTTT. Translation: CSARHGTGNTEAFF.

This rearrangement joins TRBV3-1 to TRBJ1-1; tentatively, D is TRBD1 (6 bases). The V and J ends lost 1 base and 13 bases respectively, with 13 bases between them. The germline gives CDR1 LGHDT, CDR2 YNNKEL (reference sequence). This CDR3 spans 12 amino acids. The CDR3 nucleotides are TGTGCCAGCAGCCAAGCCGGGACACAACATTTCTTT. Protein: CASSQAGTQHFF.

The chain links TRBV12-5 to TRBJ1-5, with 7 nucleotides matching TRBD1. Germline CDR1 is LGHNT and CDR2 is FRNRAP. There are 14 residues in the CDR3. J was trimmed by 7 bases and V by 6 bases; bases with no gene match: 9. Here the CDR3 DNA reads TGTGCTAGTGGCGTGGGACAGACCTTGCAGCCCCAGCATTTT. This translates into CASGVGQTLQPQHF.

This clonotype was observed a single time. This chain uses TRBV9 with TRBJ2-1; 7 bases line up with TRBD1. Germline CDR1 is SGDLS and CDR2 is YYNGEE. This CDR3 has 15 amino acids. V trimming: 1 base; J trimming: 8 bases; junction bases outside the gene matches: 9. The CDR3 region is CASSVSGTAGHEQFF. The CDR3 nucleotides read TGTGCCAGCAGCGTATCCGGGACAGCCGGTCATGAGCAGTTCTTC.

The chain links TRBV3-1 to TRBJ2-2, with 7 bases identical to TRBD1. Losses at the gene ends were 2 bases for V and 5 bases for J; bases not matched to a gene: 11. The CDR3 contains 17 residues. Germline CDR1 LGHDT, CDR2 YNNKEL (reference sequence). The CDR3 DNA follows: TGTGCCAGCAGCCAACCGGGCACAGGGGAGTGGACCGGGGAGCTGTTTTTT. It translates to CASSQPGTGEWTGELFF.

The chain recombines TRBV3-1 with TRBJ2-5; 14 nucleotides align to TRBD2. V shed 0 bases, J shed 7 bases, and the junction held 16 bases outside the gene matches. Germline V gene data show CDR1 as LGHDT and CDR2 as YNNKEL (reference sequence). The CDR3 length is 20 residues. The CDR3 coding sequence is TGTGCCAGCAGCCAAGAGGGACTAGCGGGGGTACTGGACCTTTGGAGGACCCAGTACTTC. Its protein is CASSQEGLAGVLDLWRTQYF.

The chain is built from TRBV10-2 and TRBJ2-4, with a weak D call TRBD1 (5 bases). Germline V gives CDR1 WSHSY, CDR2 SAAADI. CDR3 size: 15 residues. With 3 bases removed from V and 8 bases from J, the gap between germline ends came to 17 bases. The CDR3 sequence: CASSDRSLIGDIQYF. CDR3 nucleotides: TGCGCCAGCAGTGACAGGAGCTTAATAGGGGACATTCAGTACTTC.

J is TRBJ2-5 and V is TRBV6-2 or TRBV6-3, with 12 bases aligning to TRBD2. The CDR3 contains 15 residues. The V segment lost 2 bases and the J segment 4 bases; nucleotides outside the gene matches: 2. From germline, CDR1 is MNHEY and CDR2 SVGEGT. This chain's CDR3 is CASSYRTSGAETQYF. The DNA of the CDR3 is TGTGCCAGCAGTTACAGGACTAGCGGGGCAGAGACCCAGTACTTC.

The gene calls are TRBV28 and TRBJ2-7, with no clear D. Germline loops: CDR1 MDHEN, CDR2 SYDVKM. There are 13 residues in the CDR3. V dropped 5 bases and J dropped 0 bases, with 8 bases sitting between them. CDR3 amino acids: CASSVTLSYEQYF. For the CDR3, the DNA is TGTGCCAGCAGTGTGACACTCTCCTACGAGCAGTACTTC.

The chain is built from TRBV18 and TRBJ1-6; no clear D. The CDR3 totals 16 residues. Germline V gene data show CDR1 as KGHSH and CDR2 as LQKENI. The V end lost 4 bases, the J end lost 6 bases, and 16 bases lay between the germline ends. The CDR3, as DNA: TGTGCCAGCTCACTACAGTCCAAAGCCGGTAATTCACCCCTCCACTTT. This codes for CASSLQSKAGNSPLHF.

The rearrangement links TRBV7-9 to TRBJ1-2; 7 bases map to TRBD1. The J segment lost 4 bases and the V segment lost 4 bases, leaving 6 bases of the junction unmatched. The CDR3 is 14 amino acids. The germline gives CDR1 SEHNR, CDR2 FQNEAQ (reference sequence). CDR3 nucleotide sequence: TGTGCCAGCAGCTCCACGGGACAGAGCTATGGCTACACCTTC. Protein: CASSSTGQSYGYTF.

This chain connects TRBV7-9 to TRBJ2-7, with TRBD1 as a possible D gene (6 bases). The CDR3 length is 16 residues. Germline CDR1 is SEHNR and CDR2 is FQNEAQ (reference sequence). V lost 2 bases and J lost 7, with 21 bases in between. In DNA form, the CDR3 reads TGTGCCAGCAGCTTATCCGGGACACCAGATTGGAGGGAGCAGTACTTC. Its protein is CASSLSGTPDWREQYF. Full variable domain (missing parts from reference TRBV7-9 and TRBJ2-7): DTGVSQNPRHKITKRGQNVTFRCDPISEHNRLYWYRQTLGQGPEFLTYFQNEAQLEKSRLLSDRFSAERPKGSFSTLEIQRTEQGDSAMYLCASSLSGTPDWREQYFGPGTRLTVT.

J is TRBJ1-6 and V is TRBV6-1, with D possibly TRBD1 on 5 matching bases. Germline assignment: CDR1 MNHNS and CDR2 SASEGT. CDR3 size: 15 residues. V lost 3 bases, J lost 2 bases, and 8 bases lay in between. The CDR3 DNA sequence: TGTGCCAGCAGTGATCGGGGCGCCTATAATTCACCCCTCCACTTT. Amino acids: CASSDRGAYNSPLHF.

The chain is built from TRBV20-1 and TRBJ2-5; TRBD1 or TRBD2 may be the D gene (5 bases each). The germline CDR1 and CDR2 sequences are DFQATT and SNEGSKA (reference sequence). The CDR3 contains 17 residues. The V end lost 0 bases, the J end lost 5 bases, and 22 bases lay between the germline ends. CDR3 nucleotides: TGCAGTGCTAGAGATCCCCCGCCAGGGAGAATGACGGAGACCCAGTACTTC. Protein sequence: CSARDPPPGRMTETQYF.

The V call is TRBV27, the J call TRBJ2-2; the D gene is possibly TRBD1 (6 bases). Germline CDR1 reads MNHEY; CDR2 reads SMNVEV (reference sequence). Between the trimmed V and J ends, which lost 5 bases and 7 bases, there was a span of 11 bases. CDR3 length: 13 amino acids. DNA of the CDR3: TGTGCCAGCAGTCCCAGACAGGTCGGGGAGCTGTTTTTT. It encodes CASSPRQVGELFF.

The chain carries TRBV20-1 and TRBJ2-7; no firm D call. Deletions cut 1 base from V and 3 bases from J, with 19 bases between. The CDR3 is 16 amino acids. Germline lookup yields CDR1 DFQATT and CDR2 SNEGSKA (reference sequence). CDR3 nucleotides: TGCAGTGCTAGAGGCGATTTCACAACGAACGGCTACGAGCAGTACTTC. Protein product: CSARGDFTTNGYEQYF.

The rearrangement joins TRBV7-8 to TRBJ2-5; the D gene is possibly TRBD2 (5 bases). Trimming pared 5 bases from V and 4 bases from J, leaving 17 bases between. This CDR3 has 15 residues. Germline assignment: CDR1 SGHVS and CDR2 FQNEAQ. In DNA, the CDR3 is TGTGCCAGCAGCCTCCCGAGGCTAGCTGGAGAGACCCAGTACTTC. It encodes CASSLPRLAGETQYF.